Shown below are 24 T cell receptor beta chains from a single sample sequenced in a study of shared clonotypes between healthy human individuals. Assay used: immunoSEQ multiplex PCR; TCRdb lists only in-frame clones, some missing. The table records under 600,000 clones, 95% to 98% of them present only once. Naive CD8 populations comprised CD45RO-negative cells positively selected for CCR7, excluding terminally differentiated effector memory CD45RA+ cells. Sequencing was done on a sample of naive CD8+ T cells sorted from blood. The receptors shown here come from a man aged 25 to 45 in good health.

CDR3 sequence: CSVEGGSGRFYGYTF. In DNA, the CDR3 is TGCAGCGTTGAAGGGGGAAGTGGGCGTTTCTATGGCTACACCTTC. The rearrangement links TRBV29-1 to TRBJ1-2, with D hard to call. The V gene's germline CDR1 is SQVTM and CDR2 ANQGSEA. The CDR3 is 15 residues long. Deletions cut 1 base from V and 4 bases from J, with 16 bases between.

The chain has TRBV29-1 and TRBJ2-5; TRBD1 aligns across 10 bases. The V gene's germline CDR1 is SQVTM and CDR2 ANQGSEA. The CDR3 totals 19 residues. The trim removed 7 bases at V and 2 bases at J, leaving 22 bases unmatched. CDR3 DNA: TGCAGCGCGAAGAAGAGGGAAGAATTGGGACAGGGGCGGCAAGAGACCCAGTACTTC. Translated: CSAKKREELGQGRQETQYF.

The genes are TRBV5-1 and TRBJ2-7; 7 positions agree with TRBD1. Trimming cost V 4 bases and J 4 bases; bases outside gene matches: 14. Germline V gives CDR1 SGHRS, CDR2 YFSETQ. This CDR3 spans 16 amino acids. DNA of the CDR3: TGCGCCAGCAGCCAACCACCCCGGGACAGTAGTTACGAGCAGTACTTC. As protein: CASSQPPRDSSYEQYF.

This clone was counted once. The rearrangement links TRBV9 to TRBJ1-4; D possibly corresponds to TRBD1 (6 bases). The CDR3 contains 13 residues. The germline V gene encodes CDR1 SGDLS and CDR2 YYNGEE. V lost 3 bases, J lost 4 bases, and 7 bases lay in between. DNA of the CDR3: TGTGCCAGCAGCGGGACAGATAATGAAAAACTGTTTTTT. Its protein is CASSGTDNEKLFF.

For the CDR3, the DNA is TGTGCCAGCAGTGAAAAGGGCCCAAATCAGCCCCAGCATTTT. It specifies CASSEKGPNQPQHF. The chain carries TRBV2 and TRBJ1-5; D gene uncertain. Trimming stripped 2 bases from V and 4 bases from J, with 9 bases between. Germline lookup yields CDR1 SNHLY and CDR2 FYNNEI. The CDR3 totals 14 residues.

The CDR3 sequence: CASSPSTGVSYEQYF. The CDR3 nucleotides are TGTGCCAGCAGCCCCAGCACAGGGGTTTCCTACGAGCAGTACTTC. The chain is built from TRBV7-2 and TRBJ2-7; 7 positions agree with TRBD1. Germline CDR1 is SGHTA and CDR2 is FQGNSA. V trimming: 5 bases; J trimming: 1 base; junction bases outside the gene matches: 8. The CDR3 consists of 15 residues.

The chain couples TRBV7-9 to TRBJ2-7; 9 nucleotides line up with TRBD2. Germline trimming cut 4 bases from V and 0 bases from J; bases unmatched to any gene: 1. Germline V CDR1 and CDR2: SEHNR, FQNEAQ (reference sequence). This CDR3 has 14 residues. Written as DNA, the CDR3 is TGTGCCAGCAGCTCTAGCGGGATCTCCTACGAGCAGTACTTC. This sequence encodes CASSSSGISYEQYF.

V is TRBV5-1 and J is TRBJ2-1; TRBD1 matches at 10 bases. V shed 4 bases and J 5 bases; nucleotides not matched to a gene: 9. This CDR3 has 16 residues. The germline V gene encodes CDR1 SGHRS and CDR2 YFSETQ. CDR3 residues: CASSPGQGVGDNEQFF. The CDR3 DNA sequence: TGCGCCAGCAGCCCCGGACAGGGGGTAGGGGACAATGAGCAGTTCTTC.

The chain recombines TRBV2 with TRBJ2-5; D not resolved. Trimming removed 0 bases from V and 2 bases from J, with 7 bases in between. Germline loops: CDR1 SNHLY, CDR2 FYNNEI. The CDR3 has 14 residues. CDR3 sequence: CASSEAPLQETQYF. CDR3 DNA: TGTGCCAGCAGTGAAGCGCCTCTTCAAGAGACCCAGTACTTC.

The J gene is TRBJ2-2, the V gene TRBV13; the D is unclear. Germline CDR1 reads PRHDT; CDR2 reads FYEKMQ (reference sequence). The CDR3 is made up of 16 amino acids. V shed 5 bases and J shed 8 bases, with 21 bases lying between them. This CDR3 reads CASSHTPGENGGELFF. CDR3 nucleotide sequence: TGTGCCAGCAGCCACACCCCAGGCGAGAATGGTGGGGAGCTGTTTTTT.

This rearrangement joins TRBV7-9 to TRBJ1-3; TRBD1 is a possible D gene (5 bases). Germline V gene data show CDR1 as SEHNR and CDR2 as FQNEAQ (reference sequence). Trimming shortened V by 5 bases and J by 2 bases, and 13 bases separated the two germline ends. The CDR3 extends over 15 amino acids. The CDR3 DNA is TGTGCCAGCAGCCCCAGGTCGGGGGCTGGAAACACCATATATTTT. Translated: CASSPRSGAGNTIYF.

This chain uses TRBV4-3 with TRBJ2-3; D is possibly TRBD2 (6 bases). V was clipped by 0 bases and J by 3 bases, with 13 bases between them. This CDR3 is built from 16 residues. Germline CDR1 reads LGHNA; CDR2 reads YSLEER. CDR3 DNA sequence: TGCGCCAGCAGCCAAGATAACGGCCGGGGGACAGATACGCAGTATTTT. The encoded protein is CASSQDNGRGTDTQYF.

This clone was counted between two and nine times. The rearrangement links TRBV7-9 to TRBJ1-5; maybe TRBD1 (6 bases). Germline values: CDR1 SEHNR, CDR2 FQNEAQ (reference sequence). V was pared by 5 bases and J by 2 bases, with 19 bases between. CDR3 size: 17 residues. The CDR3 DNA sequence: TGTGCCAGCAGCGGGGGCGGGGGCCTAAGGGGCAATCAGCCCCAGCATTTT. This sequence encodes CASSGGGGLRGNQPQHF.

The chain employs TRBV30 and TRBJ2-6; tentative D call: TRBD2 (5 bases). Deletions cut 5 bases from V and 0 bases from J, with 8 bases between. This CDR3 has 14 residues. Germline V gives CDR1 GTSNPN, CDR2 SVGIG (reference sequence). CDR3 region: CAWDEGSGANVLTF. In DNA form, the CDR3 reads TGTGCCTGGGACGAGGGCTCTGGGGCCAACGTCCTGACTTTC.

The rearrangement links TRBV7-2 to TRBJ2-3, with 9 bases fitting TRBD1. Looked up from germline, CDR1 is SGHTA and CDR2 is FQGNSA. CDR3 length: 17 amino acids. V gave up 5 bases and J gave up 1 base; unmatched junction bases: 10. The DNA of the CDR3 is TGTGCCAGCAGCGCCAGCATACGGGACAGGGGCACAGATACGCAGTATTTT. Translating it yields CASSASIRDRGTDTQYF.

V is TRBV6-1 and J is TRBJ2-2, with a tentative D call TRBD1 (6 bases). V was pared by 2 bases and J by 0 bases, with 19 bases between. The CDR3 contains 19 residues. The germline gives CDR1 MNHNS, CDR2 SASEGT. CDR3 amino acids: CASSELASTGIANTGELFF. The CDR3 nucleotides read TGTGCCAGCAGTGAACTGGCTAGTACAGGGATTGCGAACACCGGGGAGCTGTTTTTT.

J is TRBJ2-1 and V is TRBV28; 9 positions match TRBD2. Germline assignment: CDR1 MDHEN and CDR2 SYDVKM. V trimming: 5 bases; J trimming: 4 bases; junction bases outside the gene matches: 6. CDR3 length: 15 amino acids. This CDR3 is CASSVAGDPYNEQFF. The CDR3 nucleotides read TGTGCCAGCAGTGTAGCGGGAGACCCTTACAATGAGCAGTTCTTC.

DNA for the CDR3: TGTGCCAGCAGCTTAGATCTCGATGAGCAGTTCTTC. Amino acids: CASSLDLDEQFF. The chain links TRBV11-2 to TRBJ2-1; no definite D call. The CDR3 totals 12 residues. The V gene's germline CDR1 is SGHAT and CDR2 FQNNGV. Trimming removed 0 bases from V and 8 bases from J, with 5 bases in between. The full variable domain, its missing parts supplied by reference TRBV11-2 and TRBJ2-1, is EAGVAQSPRYKIIEKRQSVAFWCNPISGHATLYWYQQILGQGPKLLIQFQNNGVVDDSQLPKDRFSAERLKGVDSTLKIQPAKLEDSAVYLCASSLDLDEQFFGPGTRLTVL.

CDR3 nucleotide sequence: TGCGCCAGCAGCCCGACAGGGGGTAATTACAATGAGCAGTTCTTC. Protein product: CASSPTGGNYNEQFF. The chain combines TRBV4-3 with TRBJ2-1; the match to TRBD1 covers 9 bases. The germline V gene has CDR1 LGHNA and CDR2 YSLEER. CDR3 length: 15 amino acids. The junction had 5 bases not matched to a gene; V was cut back by 4 bases and J by 4 bases.

This sequence joins TRBV28 and TRBJ2-2, with no clear D. Germline V gene data show CDR1 as MDHEN and CDR2 as SYDVKM. The CDR3 extends over 13 amino acids. With 3 bases removed from V and 6 bases from J, the gap between germline ends came to 8 bases. The CDR3 region is CASSFVYAGELFF. CDR3 coding DNA: TGTGCCAGCAGTTTCGTGTATGCCGGGGAGCTGTTTTTT.

As concerns this clone: Other DNA sequences from this sample encode an identical CDR3 as well. The chain combines TRBV6-1 with TRBJ1-5, with no clear D. Trimming shortened V by 1 base and J by 0 bases, and 7 bases separated the two germline ends. CDR1 is MNHNS and CDR2 is SASEGT in the germline V gene. The length of the CDR3 is 15 residues. As DNA, the CDR3 is TGTGCCAGCAGTGAAGGCCATTATAGCAATCAGCCCCAGCATTTT. This encodes CASSEGHYSNQPQHF.

The V call is TRBV4-1, the J call TRBJ1-1, with D possibly TRBD1 on 6 matching bases. Germline V CDR1 and CDR2: MGHRA, YSYEKL. V dropped 4 bases and J dropped 0 bases, with 9 bases sitting between them. The CDR3 has 14 residues. The CDR3 DNA follows: TGCGCCAGCAGCCGAGGACAGTTGAACACTGAAGCTTTCTTT. The encoded protein is CASSRGQLNTEAFF.

V and J are TRBV14 and TRBJ1-5, with D unresolved. The V end lost 2 bases, the J end lost 3 bases, and 8 bases lay between the germline ends. This CDR3 has 14 residues. Germline V gives CDR1 SGHDN, CDR2 FVKESK. The CDR3 DNA sequence: TGTGCCAGCAGCCAACGGGGAACCAATCAGCCCCAGCATTTT. Protein sequence: CASSQRGTNQPQHF.

The CDR3 region is CASSILAGQETQYF. The CDR3 nucleotides read TGTGCCAGCAGTATACTAGCGGGCCAAGAGACCCAGTACTTC. V usage is TRBV27 and J usage is TRBJ2-5, with 9 positions matching TRBD2. This CDR3 contains 14 residues. Germline CDR1 is MNHEY and CDR2 is SMNVEV (reference sequence). V gave up 5 bases and J gave up 1 base; unmatched junction bases: 2.